The 26 T cell receptor beta chains below were found in one sample sequenced in a study of blood T cell repertoires in COVID-19. Produced via immunoSEQ multiplex PCR; TCRdb's table is partial and in-frame only. Of around 150,000 clones in the sample, about four fifths are singletons; the top ten hold 11%. Sample: peripheral blood. The receptors stem from a man aged 55-75 years with active or convalescent COVID-19.

The chain uses TRBV5-1 and TRBJ1-4; maybe TRBD1 (6 bases). The CDR3 is 16 residues long. Trimming cost V 4 bases and J 3 bases, with 16 bases left between them. Germline loops: CDR1 SGHRS, CDR2 YFSETQ. The CDR3: CASSPWGGGPNEKLFF. The CDR3 DNA is TGCGCCAGCAGCCCGTGGGGCGGGGGGCCTAATGAAAAACTGTTTTTT.

This chain joins TRBV28 and TRBJ2-7; D unresolved. In germline, CDR1 is MDHEN, CDR2 SYDVKM. V was trimmed by 2 bases and J by 3 bases, leaving 8 bases between them. This CDR3 has 13 amino acids. CDR3: CASSLTAVYEQYF. The CDR3 coding sequence is TGTGCCAGCAGTTTAACTGCGGTCTACGAGCAGTACTTC. Variable domain in full (rest from reference TRBV28 and TRBJ2-7): DVKVTQSSRYLVKRTGEKVFLECVQDMDHENMFWYRQDPGLGLRLIYFSYDVKMKEKGDIPEGYSVSREKKERFSLILESASTNQTSMYLCASSLTAVYEQYFGPGTRLTVT.

The chain combines TRBV5-1 with TRBJ2-7; 12 bases agree with TRBD2. The CDR3 runs 15 residues. Unmatched junction bases numbered 8, after V lost 5 bases and J lost 5 bases. The V gene's germline CDR1 is SGHRS and CDR2 YFSETQ. CDR3: CASRRETSGRNEQYF. The CDR3 DNA reads TGCGCCAGCAGAAGGGAGACTAGCGGGAGAAACGAGCAGTACTTC. Filled out from reference TRBV5-1 and TRBJ2-7, the complete variable domain reads KAGVTQTPRYLIKTRGQQVTLSCSPISGHRSVSWYQQTPGQGLQFLFEYFSETQRNKGNFPGRFSGRQFSNSRSEMNVSTLELGDSALYLCASRRETSGRNEQYFGPGTRLTVT.

This rearrangement joins TRBV10-3 to TRBJ1-2, with D uncertain. In germline, CDR1 is ENHRY, CDR2 SYGVKD. The length of the CDR3 is 14 residues. V lost 11 bases, J lost 5 bases, and 21 bases lay in between. The CDR3 DNA follows: TGTGCCTCCCACACATCAGCCCAAGCGTATGGCTACACCTTC. Its protein is CASHTSAQAYGYTF.

The rearrangement links TRBV10-3 to TRBJ1-1; TRBD1 matches 9 bases. V lost 9 bases and J lost 5; bases outside the gene matches: 4. Germline CDR1 reads ENHRY; CDR2 reads SYGVKD. The CDR3 is 12 amino acids. As DNA, the CDR3 is TGTGCCATTCGGACAGGGGAGACTGAAGCTTTCTTT. Translation: CAIRTGETEAFF.

V usage is TRBV2 and J usage is TRBJ2-7; D uncertain. Germline CDR1 reads SNHLY; CDR2 reads FYNNEI. The CDR3 extends over 14 amino acids. The V and J ends lost 4 bases and 6 bases respectively, with 16 bases between them. The CDR3 DNA is TGTGCCAGCAGTGTATCGCGGCGGAGAGGCGAGCAGTACTTC. This encodes CASSVSRRRGEQYF.

The J gene is TRBJ1-2, the V gene TRBV3-1 (or the pseudogene TRBV3-2), with D unresolved. Germline V gene data show CDR1 as LGHDT and CDR2 as YNNKEL (reference sequence). V was cut by 3 bases and J by 4 bases, with 15 bases left in between. This CDR3 contains 15 residues. For the CDR3, the DNA is TGTGCCAGCAGCCAGGAGGGCACGGGAGTCTATGGCTACACCTTC. This codes for CASSQEGTGVYGYTF.

The rearrangement uses TRBV2 and TRBJ1-2; D not certain. The CDR3 totals 15 residues. In germline, CDR1 is SNHLY, CDR2 FYNNEI. Trimming removed 3 bases at V and 4 bases at J, with 15 bases between. The CDR3 DNA follows: TGTGCCAGCAGTGACCAGCTCGGACTGCCCTATGGCTACACCTTC. It is translated as CASSDQLGLPYGYTF.

This sequence joins TRBV2 and TRBJ2-1; D may be TRBD1 (7 bases). The CDR3 covers 13 residues. The ends were cut back, 6 bases at V and 6 bases at J, with 12 bases in the middle. Per germline, CDR1 SNHLY and CDR2 FYNNEI. The CDR3 DNA is TGTGCCAGCAGACGACAGGGAGGCAATGAGCAGTTCTTC. Its protein product is CASRRQGGNEQFF. Combining the CDR3 with reference TRBV2 and TRBJ2-1 gives the whole variable domain EPEVTQTPSHQVTQMGQEVILRCVPISNHLYFYWYRQILGQKVEFLVSFYNNEISEKSEIFDDQFSVERPDGSNFTLKIRSTKLEDSAMYFCASRRQGGNEQFFGPGTRLTVL.

The chain links TRBV7-2 to TRBJ2-2; 8 bases are shared with TRBD2. This CDR3 spans 18 amino acids. Germline lookup yields CDR1 SGHTA and CDR2 FQGNSA. V lost 2 bases, J lost 4 bases, and 12 bases stayed unmatched. CDR3 sequence reads: CASSLWGSGDGGTGELFF. CDR3 bases: TGTGCCAGCAGCTTATGGGGTAGCGGGGACGGGGGCACCGGGGAGCTGTTTTTT.

The V and J genes are TRBV7-2 and TRBJ1-2; D perhaps matches TRBD1 (6 bases). Germline CDR1 reads SGHTA; CDR2 reads FQGNSA. V lost 1 base, J lost 5 bases, and 20 bases lay in between. The CDR3 is made up of 17 amino acids. The DNA of the CDR3 is TGTGCCAGCAGCTTAGGGTCAGGGGAGGGGGACGTATATGGCTACACCTTC. Translated, it gives CASSLGSGEGDVYGYTF.

The chain combines TRBV5-1 with TRBJ1-1, with TRBD1 matching over 7 bases. The length of the CDR3 is 15 residues. V shed 0 bases, J shed 6 bases, and the junction held 8 bases outside the gene matches. CDR1 SGHRS and CDR2 YFSETQ come from the germline V gene. Here the CDR3 DNA reads TGCGCCAGCAGCTTGGGGCAGGGGGTAGGTGCTGAAGCTTTCTTT. Protein product: CASSLGQGVGAEAFF.

This chain links TRBV24-1 with TRBJ2-1, with 8 bases matching TRBD2. Germline V lookup: CDR1 KGHDR, CDR2 SFDVKD. The CDR3 length is 16 residues. Trimming took 6 bases from V and 2 from J; bases not matched to a gene: 8. CDR3 sequence (DNA): TGTGCCACCAGTCAAGCGGGAGCGGGGACCTACAATGAGCAGTTCTTC. Protein sequence: CATSQAGAGTYNEQFF.

This clone was picked up a small number of times. The chain joins TRBV15 to TRBJ1-5; no definite D call. V lost 5 bases, J lost 1 base, and 12 bases lay in between. CDR3 length: 15 residues. CDR1 LNHNV and CDR2 YYDKDF come from the germline V gene (reference sequence). The CDR3, as DNA: TGTGCCACCAGCCAAGGGAGCCTCAGCAATCAGCCCCAGCATTTT. Translating it yields CATSQGSLSNQPQHF.

The count of this clone is one. The rearrangement links TRBV19 to TRBJ2-1; 16 nucleotides line up with TRBD2. Germline CDR1 reads LNHDA; CDR2 reads SQIVND (reference sequence). This CDR3 comprises 16 residues. With V trimmed by 7 bases and J by 5 bases, 5 bases remained unmatched. The CDR3 DNA is TGTGCCAGTATGCCGGGACTAGCGGGAGGGAACAATGAGCAGTTCTTC. Translated, it gives CASMPGLAGGNNEQFF.

This chain uses TRBV6-5 with TRBJ1-2; maybe TRBD1 (5 bases). The CDR3 spans 13 residues. With 6 bases removed from V and 1 base from J, the gap between germline ends came to 9 bases. Germline V CDR1 and CDR2: MNHEY, SVGAGI. As DNA, the CDR3 is TGTGCCAGCAGGTTGACAGTTAACTATGGCTACACCTTC. Its translation is CASRLTVNYGYTF.

This chain links TRBV9 with TRBJ1-4; TRBD1 matches at 7 bases. V shed 3 bases, J shed 8 bases, and the junction held 10 bases outside the gene matches. Germline V lookup: CDR1 SGDLS, CDR2 YYNGEE. The CDR3 sequence is 15 residues long. CDR3 loop: CASSGLGQIGEKLFF. The CDR3 DNA sequence: TGTGCCAGCAGCGGACTGGGACAGATAGGGGAAAAACTGTTTTTT.

The J gene is TRBJ2-5, the V gene TRBV5-8; 7 bases agree with TRBD1. Losses at the gene ends were 1 base for V and 1 base for J; bases not matched to a gene: 7. The CDR3 contains 16 residues. Per the germline V gene, CDR1 is SGHTS and CDR2 is YDEGEE. Here the CDR3 DNA reads TGTGCCAGCAGCTTGCTTATAGGGGGCTTCCAAGAGACCCAGTACTTC. This encodes CASSLLIGGFQETQYF.

The V and J genes are TRBV29-1 and TRBJ1-1, with D possibly being TRBD1 (6 bases). V lost 4 bases, J lost 2 bases, and 11 bases lay in between. Germline V gives CDR1 SQVTM, CDR2 ANQGSEA. The CDR3 is 13 residues long. The CDR3 loop is CSVGQAKNTEAFF. As DNA, the CDR3 is TGCAGCGTTGGACAGGCTAAAAACACTGAAGCTTTCTTT.

The V and J genes are TRBV5-1 and TRBJ2-1; 9 nucleotides line up with TRBD1. The germline V gene encodes CDR1 SGHRS and CDR2 YFSETQ. Losses at the gene ends were 2 bases for V and 5 bases for J; bases not matched to a gene: 5. This CDR3 has 15 amino acids. CDR3 nucleotides: TGCGCCAGCAGCTTTAACAGGGGGCTCGACAATGAGCAGTTCTTC. Translated, it gives CASSFNRGLDNEQFF.

The V gene is TRBV5-4, the J gene TRBJ1-4, with 7 bases fitting TRBD1. Trimming at V came to 4 bases and at J to 4 bases, leaving 4 bases not matched to a gene. This CDR3 region has 14 residues. Germline loops: CDR1 SGHNT, CDR2 YYREEE (reference sequence). The CDR3 spells CASSVGQSNEKLFF. The DNA for the CDR3 is TGTGCCAGCAGCGTGGGACAGAGTAATGAAAAACTGTTTTTT. The full variable domain, in which reference TRBV5-4 and TRBJ1-4 provide the parts outside the CDR3, is ETGVTQSPTHLIKTRGQQVTLRCSSQSGHNTVSWYQQALGQGPQFIFQYYREEENGRGNFPPRFSGLQFPNYSSELNVNALELDDSALYLCASSVGQSNEKLFFGSGTQLSVL.

The chain carries TRBV21-1 and TRBJ1-2; TRBD1, as called in the table, went unchecked against the DNA. TRBV21-1 corresponds to a pseudogene. The CDR3 length is 16 residues. CDR3: CASSKERASGVYGYTF. CDR3 sequence (DNA): TGTGCCAGCAGCAAAGAAAGGGCGTCAGGGGTCTATGGCTACACCTTC.

This clone was counted between two and nine times. The rearrangement uses TRBV18 and TRBJ1-2, with D hard to call. Trimming pared 5 bases from V and 7 bases from J, leaving 11 bases between. This CDR3 spans 12 amino acids. Germline V gives CDR1 KGHSH, CDR2 LQKENI. CDR3 region: CASSEGGGGYTF. The CDR3 bases are TGTGCCAGCTCAGAGGGAGGCGGTGGCTACACCTTC.

V and J are TRBV7-2 and TRBJ2-1, with unresolved D. The CDR3 loop spans 14 amino acids. Per the germline V gene, CDR1 is SGHTA and CDR2 is FQGNSA. Deletions cut 5 bases from V and 7 bases from J, with 15 bases between. The CDR3 bases are TGTGCCAGCAGCGCCCCTGGGCTCGGTAATGAGCAGTTCTTC. Encoded protein: CASSAPGLGNEQFF.

J is TRBJ1-5 and V is TRBV19; possible D gene TRBD1, 6 bases. Between the trimmed V and J ends, which lost 6 bases and 1 base, there was a span of 13 bases. The CDR3 has 15 amino acids. The germline gives CDR1 LNHDA, CDR2 SQIVND (reference sequence). The CDR3 spells CASSRGVGSNQPQHF. As DNA, the CDR3 is TGTGCCAGTAGCAGGGGAGTCGGGAGCAATCAGCCCCAGCATTTT.

This chain connects TRBV7-6 to TRBJ1-4; tentatively, D is TRBD1 (6 bases). CDR3 length: 15 amino acids. The V end lost 5 bases, the J end lost 8 bases, and 18 bases lay between the germline ends. Per the germline V gene, CDR1 is SGHVS and CDR2 is FNYEAQ. The DNA for the CDR3 is TGTGCCAGCAGCCCGCTACAGGGCCGTGGGGAAAAACTGTTTTTT. Amino acids: CASSPLQGRGEKLFF.